This TCR beta chain is drawn from a study of shared clonotypes between healthy human individuals. Naivety among CD8 cells was defined by CD45RO negativity and positive CCR7 selection, thereby excluding terminally differentiated effector memory CD45RA+ cells. A remark on this clone: Its matching antigen is unknown.

Original methodology: With immunoSEQ giving junction-only sequences and no quality scores, filtering differed. Profiled with immunoSEQ multiplex PCR; TCRdb holds only in-frame clones, not every one. V, J and clone size were drawn from that table, and D and trimming were deduced from the DNA. Here the sample spans a few hundred thousand clones, 95% to 96% being singletons. Per germline, CDR1 SNHLY and CDR2 FYNNEI. Trimming pared 6 bases from V and 8 bases from J, leaving 7 bases between. This CDR3 spans 11 amino acids. Study-wide points: The generation probabilities recorded for non-shared clonotypes fell below those of clonotypes shared by all four donors. With few donors, the genetic and exposure-history diversity represented was limited.

This sequence originates from a woman aged 25 to 45 in good health. This chain connects TRBV2 to TRBJ1-4; no clear D gene. The sample was naive CD8+ T cells sorted from blood. Here the CDR3 DNA reads TGTGCCAGCAGAGCATCAGAAAAACTGTTTTTT. Protein product: CASRASEKLFF.